These 16 T cell receptor beta chains were all obtained from the same sample, sequenced in a study of cytomegalovirus exposure and HLA in healthy donors. This PCR relied on a set of 60 Vbeta primers and 13 Jbeta primers. Profiled with immunoSEQ multiplex PCR; TCRdb holds only in-frame clones, not every one. This sample has roughly 150,000 clones; 78% occur once, and the top ten carry more than 1.4%. The sequenced material came from PBMCs. All receptors come from a male donor in good health and CMV-seronegative.

The V gene is TRBV27, the J gene TRBJ2-2, with 8 bases identical to TRBD1. V gave up 5 bases and J gave up 6 bases; unmatched junction bases: 14. The CDR3 has 17 residues. Germline CDR1 is MNHEY and CDR2 is SMNVEV (reference sequence). In DNA, the CDR3 is TGTGCCAGCAGTATATTGTCCAGGGGGCCGGAGGCCGGGGAGCTGTTTTTT. This sequence encodes CASSILSRGPEAGELFF.

The rearrangement uses TRBV5-8 and TRBJ2-5; 10 bases match TRBD2. The CDR3 is 16 amino acids. CDR1 SGHTS and CDR2 YDEGEE come from the germline V gene. V shed 6 bases, J shed 5 bases, and the junction held 13 bases outside the gene matches. The CDR3 DNA reads TGTGCCAGCACCGCCGTAAGGACTAGCGGACGGGAGACCCAGTACTTC. It codes for CASTAVRTSGRETQYF.

V usage is TRBV7-8 and J usage is TRBJ1-5; weak D call: TRBD1 (5 bases). Germline CDR1 reads SGHVS; CDR2 reads FQNEAQ. The CDR3 is 18 residues long. V lost 1 base and J 2 bases, leaving 18 bases between the germline ends. The CDR3 is CASSLGRKGIEGNQPQHF. The CDR3 nucleotides are TGTGCCAGCAGCTTAGGGCGGAAGGGGATAGAGGGCAATCAGCCCCAGCATTTT.

The chain joins TRBV11-2 to TRBJ1-6; the match to TRBD1 covers 7 bases. The V gene end was trimmed by 4 bases and the J gene end by 9 bases; junction bases not matched to a gene: 15. This CDR3 spans 17 amino acids. In germline, CDR1 is SGHAT, CDR2 FQNNGV. CDR3 bases: TGTGCCAGCAGCTCGATACGGGAGACAGGGAATGGTTCACCCCTCCACTTT. It codes for CASSSIRETGNGSPLHF.

The chain has TRBV28 and TRBJ2-3; weak D call: TRBD2 (7 bases). Germline V gene data show CDR1 as MDHEN and CDR2 as SYDVKM. This CDR3 region has 14 residues. The V end lost 2 bases, the J end lost 4 bases, and 10 bases lay between the germline ends. The CDR3 DNA follows: TGTGCCAGCAGTTTAGGGGGGGCCGCAGATACGCAGTATTTT. Amino acids: CASSLGGAADTQYF.

The gene calls are TRBV6-6 and TRBJ1-1, with D hard to call. The CDR3 contains 13 residues. V lost 0 bases and J 0 bases, leaving 2 bases between the germline ends. The germline CDR1 and CDR2 sequences are MNHNY and SVGAGI (reference sequence). CDR3 DNA sequence: TGTGCCAGCAGTTACTCCTTGAACACTGAAGCTTTCTTT. Its protein is CASSYSLNTEAFF.

This clone occurred once. The chain uses TRBV12-1 and TRBJ2-2; the table calls TRBD2, which could not be checked here. TRBV12-1 is a pseudogene segment. CDR3 length: 14 residues. CDR3 DNA sequence: TGTGCCAGCAGTTATCGAGGTTGGTCCGGGGAGCTGTTTTTT. This codes for CASSYRGWSGELFF.

Note on this clone: At one end, the junction sequence differs from germline, possibly due to a read error. The V gene is TRBV6-4, the J gene TRBJ1-1; no definite D call. CDR3 size: 8 residues. Germline V gives CDR1 MRHNA, CDR2 SNTAGT. CDR3 coding DNA: TGTGCCAGCAGTGGAGATATATTT. It yields the protein CASSGDIF.

The chain has TRBV7-9 and TRBJ2-1; D perhaps matches TRBD2 (6 bases). This CDR3 is built from 12 residues. Trimming removed 1 base at V and 10 bases at J, with 8 bases between. Per germline, CDR1 SEHNR and CDR2 FQNEAQ (reference sequence). The CDR3 reads CASSLVAEEQFF. CDR3 DNA: TGTGCCAGCAGCTTAGTAGCGGAAGAGCAGTTCTTC.

The chain links TRBV6-6 to TRBJ1-4; D not resolved. Germline CDR1 reads MNHNY; CDR2 reads SVGAGI (reference sequence). V shed 2 bases and J shed 4 bases, with 5 bases lying between them. This CDR3 is 13 amino acids long. The CDR3 bases are TGTGCCAGCAGTTACGAGGGTAATGAAAAACTGTTTTTT. This codes for CASSYEGNEKLFF.

This clone was seen a few times. The rearrangement uses TRBV9 and TRBJ2-2; D may be TRBD1 (6 bases). This CDR3 region has 16 residues. The germline gives CDR1 SGDLS, CDR2 YYNGEE. Trimming removed 0 bases at V and 0 bases at J, with 9 bases between. Here the CDR3 DNA reads TGTGCCAGCAGCGTAGCTACAGGGACGAACACCGGGGAGCTGTTTTTT. Protein product: CASSVATGTNTGELFF. Supplemented by reference TRBV9 and TRBJ2-2, the full variable domain reads DSGVTQTPKHLITATGQRVTLRCSPRSGDLSVYWYQQSLDQGLQFLIQYYNGEERAKGNILERFSAQQFPDLHSELNLSSLELGDSALYFCASSVATGTNTGELFFGEGSRLTVL.

This clone was picked up one time. The gene calls are TRBV28 and TRBJ1-6; 8 nucleotides agree with TRBD1. The ends lost 11 bases at V and 9 bases at J; junction bases unmatched: 12. Germline CDR1 and CDR2: MDHEN and SYDVKM. The CDR3 totals 14 residues. The DNA for the CDR3 is TGTGCCGGCTCAGGACAGGGAGGCAGTTCACCCCTCCACTTT. This codes for CAGSGQGGSSPLHF.

CDR3 sequence: CASSLEGSGSLETQYF. As DNA, the CDR3 is TGTGCCAGCAGCTTGGAGGGTAGCGGGAGTCTAGAGACCCAGTACTTC. This chain links TRBV5-6 with TRBJ2-5, with TRBD2 matching 9 bases. J lost 4 bases, V lost 0 bases, and 7 bases had no gene match. The germline CDR1 and CDR2 sequences are SGHDT and YYEEEE. This CDR3 comprises 16 residues.

The chain employs TRBV4-1 and TRBJ2-7; 9 bases match TRBD2. This CDR3 has 18 residues. V dropped 1 base and J dropped 3; count of bases not matched to a gene: 13. Germline CDR1 and CDR2: MGHRA and YSYEKL. As DNA, the CDR3 is TGCGCCAGCAGCCAAGTGGTTAGCGGGGGAAGAGGGGACTACGAGCAGTACTTC. Translated: CASSQVVSGGRGDYEQYF.

This clone was observed a handful of times. The J gene is TRBJ1-5, the V gene TRBV27, with unresolved D. Germline CDR1 MNHEY, CDR2 SMNVEV (reference sequence). The V gene lost 5 bases and the J gene lost 2 bases, with 13 bases spanning the gap. CDR3 length equals 15 residues. The CDR3 region is CASSRLGEGNQPQHF. The CDR3 DNA sequence: TGTGCCAGCAGTCGACTCGGGGAAGGCAATCAGCCCCAGCATTTT.

This chain links TRBV11-1 with TRBJ2-7; 10 bases are shared with TRBD1. Unmatched junction bases numbered 5, after V lost 8 bases and J lost 4 bases. CDR3 length: 13 residues. CDR1 and CDR2 (germline): SGHAT, FQDESV (reference sequence). The CDR3 region has the DNA TGTGCCAGCGGACCGGGACAGGGGTACGAGCAGTACTTC. Translation gives CASGPGQGYEQYF.